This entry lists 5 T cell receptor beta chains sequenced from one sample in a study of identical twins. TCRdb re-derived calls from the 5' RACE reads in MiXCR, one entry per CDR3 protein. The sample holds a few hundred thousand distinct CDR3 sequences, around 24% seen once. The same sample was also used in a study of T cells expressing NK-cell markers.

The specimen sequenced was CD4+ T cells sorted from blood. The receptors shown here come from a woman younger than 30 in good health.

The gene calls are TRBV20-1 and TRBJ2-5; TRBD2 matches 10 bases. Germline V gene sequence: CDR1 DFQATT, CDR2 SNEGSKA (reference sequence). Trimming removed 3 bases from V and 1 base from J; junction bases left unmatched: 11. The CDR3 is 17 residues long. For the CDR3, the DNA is TGCAGTGCTAGGGCTAGCGGGGGAGCTAAGTTCCAAGAGACCCAGTACTTC. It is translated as CSARASGGAKFQETQYF.

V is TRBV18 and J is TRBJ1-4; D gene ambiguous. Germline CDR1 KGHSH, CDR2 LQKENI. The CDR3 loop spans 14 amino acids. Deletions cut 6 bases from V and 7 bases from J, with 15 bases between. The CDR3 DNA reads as TGTGCCAGCTCGATGACGGTGGGATCTGAAAAACTGTTTTTT. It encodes CASSMTVGSEKLFF.

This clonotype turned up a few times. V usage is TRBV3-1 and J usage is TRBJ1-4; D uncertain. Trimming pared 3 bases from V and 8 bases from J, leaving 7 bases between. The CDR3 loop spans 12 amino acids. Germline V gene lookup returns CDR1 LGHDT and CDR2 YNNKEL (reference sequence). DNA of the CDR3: TGTGCCAGCAGCCAGGTACACGAAAAACTGTTTTTT. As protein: CASSQVHEKLFF.

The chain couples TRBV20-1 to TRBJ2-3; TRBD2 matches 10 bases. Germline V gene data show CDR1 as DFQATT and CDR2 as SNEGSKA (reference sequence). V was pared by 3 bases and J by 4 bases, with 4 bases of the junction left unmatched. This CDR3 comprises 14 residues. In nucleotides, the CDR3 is TGCAGTGCTAGTCTAGCGGGAGTATCAGATACGCAGTATTTT. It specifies CSASLAGVSDTQYF.

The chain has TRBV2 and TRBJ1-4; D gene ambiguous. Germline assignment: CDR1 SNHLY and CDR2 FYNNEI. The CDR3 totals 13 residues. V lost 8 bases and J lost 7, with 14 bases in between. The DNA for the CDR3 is TGTGCCAGCGGTACGGAAAGTAGTGAAAAACTGTTTTTT. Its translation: CASGTESSEKLFF.